A selection of T cell receptor beta chains follows, all from one sample in a study of T cell responses to AZD1222 COVID-19 vaccine. The data were produced by immunoSEQ multiplex PCR, yet TCRdb's version contains in-frame clones alone and is incomplete. The sample consists of some 150,000 clones, approximately 94% of them appearing once. The input for sequencing was peripheral blood, taken on day 0 of AZD1222 vaccination. The source is an adult in good health. Each CDR3 is given with its conserved first and last residue. A D gene is named only where the DNA matches it firmly. Only some rows state a clone size, as once, few, many or a class for expanded clones.

V gene	clone size	D gene	J gene	CDR3 protein	CDR3 DNA
TRBV14	.	.	TRBJ2-5	CASSPSGVQETQYF	TGTGCCAGCAGCCCCTCCGGGGTCCAAGAGACCCAGTACTTC
TRBV5-1	.	.	TRBJ2-7	CASRSTGSYEQYF	TGCGCCAGCAGGTCGACGGGCTCCTACGAGCAGTACTTC
TRBV6-6	.	.	TRBJ1-2	CASSWEWGPREF	TGTGCCAGCAGTTGGGAGTGGGGGCCCAGAGAATTC
TRBV2	once	TRBD2	TRBJ2-2	CASSLTSGRYTGELFF	TGTGCCAGCAGTTTAACTAGCGGGAGGTACACCGGGGAGCTGTTTTTT
TRBV27	.	TRBD1	TRBJ1-6	CASTQQGHSSPLHF	TGTGCCAGCACCCAACAGGGGCATTCTTCACCCCTCCACTTT
TRBV24-1	.	.	TRBJ1-5	CATSDNDSSNQPQHF	TGTGCCACCAGTGATAATGACAGTAGCAATCAGCCCCAGCATTTT
TRBV14	.	.	TRBJ2-7	CASRPSASYEQYF	TGTGCCAGCAGACCTAGCGCTAGCTACGAGCAGTACTTC
TRBV4-1	.	.	TRBJ1-1	CASSFVLDGTNTEAFF	TGCGCCAGCAGCTTTGTCTTGGACGGGACGAACACTGAAGCTTTCTTT
TRBV7-9	.	.	TRBJ2-1	CASSLPPQTVYSYNEQFF	TGTGCCAGCAGCTTACCACCACAGACTGTTTACTCCTACAATGAGCAGTTCTTC
TRBV12-3/TRBV12-4	.	.	TRBJ1-2	CASSSGTRYGYTF	TGTGCCAGCAGTTCCGGGACAAGGTATGGCTACACCTTC
TRBV9	.	TRBD2	TRBJ2-2	CASSVEAGGRRGELFF	TGTGCCAGCAGCGTAGAAGCGGGAGGGCGTAGAGGGGAGCTGTTTTTT
TRBV5-1	.	.	TRBJ2-1	CASSLGNEQFF	TGCGCCAGCAGCTTAGGGAATGAGCAGTTCTTC
TRBV2	.	TRBD2	TRBJ2-1	CASPLLAGDKGGEQFF	TGTGCCAGCCCTTTACTAGCGGGAGATAAAGGGGGTGAGCAGTTCTTC
TRBV20-1	.	.	TRBJ2-3	CSASGPEGQTDTQYF	TGCAGTGCTAGTGGGCCAGAGGGGCAAACAGATACGCAGTATTTT
TRBV3-1/TRBV3-2	once	TRBD1	TRBJ1-4	CASSQGPTGYSTNEKLFF	TGTGCCAGCAGCCAAGGCCCGACAGGGTATTCAACTAATGAAAAACTGTTTTTT
TRBV5-5	.	TRBD2	TRBJ2-3	CASSLVFAAGGPSGIDTQYF	TGTGCCAGCAGCTTGGTATTTGCGGCGGGAGGGCCCTCTGGTATAGATACGCAGTATTTT
TRBV28	.	.	TRBJ2-7	CASNKGGRSYEQYF	TGTGCCAGCAATAAGGGGGGCCGGTCCTACGAGCAGTACTTC
TRBV4-1	.	TRBD2	TRBJ2-5	CASSPAGGGAETQYF	TGCGCCAGCAGCCCAGCGGGAGGTGGCGCGGAGACCCAGTACTTC
TRBV28	.	.	TRBJ1-2	CASRLRGPNYGYTF	TGTGCCAGCAGGCTAAGGGGACCAAACTATGGCTACACCTTC
TRBV12-5	.	.	TRBJ2-2	CASGLKGGRGTGELFF	TGTGCTAGTGGTTTGAAAGGGGGGCGAGGCACCGGGGAGCTGTTTTTT
TRBV7-2	.	TRBD2	TRBJ2-2	CASSLEASGANTGELFF	TGTGCCAGCAGCTTAGAGGCTAGCGGGGCGAACACCGGGGAGCTGTTTTTT